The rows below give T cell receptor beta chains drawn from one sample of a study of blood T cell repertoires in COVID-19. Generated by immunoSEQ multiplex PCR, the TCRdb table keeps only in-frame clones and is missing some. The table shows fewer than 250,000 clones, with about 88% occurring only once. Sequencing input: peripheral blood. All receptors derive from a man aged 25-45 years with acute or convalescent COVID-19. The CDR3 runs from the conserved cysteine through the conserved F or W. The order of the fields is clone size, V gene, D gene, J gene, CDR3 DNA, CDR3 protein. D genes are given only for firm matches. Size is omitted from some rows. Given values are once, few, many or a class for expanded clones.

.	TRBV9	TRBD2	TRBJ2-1	TGTGCCAGCAGCGCAGGACTAGCGGGATACAATGAGCAGTTCTTC	CASSAGLAGYNEQFF
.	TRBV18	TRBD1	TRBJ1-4	TGTGCCAGCTCACCTACAGGGGACGAAAAACTGTTTTTT	CASSPTGDEKLFF
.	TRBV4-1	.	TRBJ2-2	TGCGCCAGCAGCCGAAACAGGGACACCGGGGAGCTGTTTTTT	CASSRNRDTGELFF
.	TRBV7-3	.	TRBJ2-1	TGTGCCAGCAGCCAGATTAGCGCCAATGAGCAGTTCTTC	CASSQISANEQFF
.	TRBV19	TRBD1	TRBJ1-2	TGTGCCAGTAGTCCAATCTCCGGGACAGGGCAGCTGGAAGGCTACACCTTC	CASSPISGTGQLEGYTF
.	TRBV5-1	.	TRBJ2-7	TGCGCCAGCAGCTTGGGGGGCGGGAACGAGCAGTACTTC	CASSLGGGNEQYF
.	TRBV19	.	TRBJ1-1	TGTGCCAGTAGTAAGAGGACAGATGAAGCTTTCTTT	CASSKRTDEAFF
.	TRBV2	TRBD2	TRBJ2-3	TGTGCCAGCAGCCCTGGACTAGCGGTAGAGTATGATACGCAGTATTTT	CASSPGLAVEYDTQYF
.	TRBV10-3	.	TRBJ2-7	TGTGCCATCTCCGACCAGGGGTACGAGCAGTACTTC	CAISDQGYEQYF
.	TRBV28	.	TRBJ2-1	TGTGCCAGCACCTCCCACTACAAGAATGAGCAGTTCTTC	CASTSHYKNEQFF
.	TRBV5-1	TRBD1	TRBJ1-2	TGCGCCAGCAGCCCGGGACAGGGGGCATATGGCTACACCTTC	CASSPGQGAYGYTF
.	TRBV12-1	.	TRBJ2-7	TGTGCCAGCAGCTTTCCTTCGTTTCGCGGAGACTACGAGCAGTACTTC	CASSFPSFRGDYEQYF
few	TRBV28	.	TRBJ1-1	TGTGCCAGCAGTTCCTTGGGGGATAGAGGGGGTAGCACTGAAGCTTTCTTT	CASSSLGDRGGSTEAFF
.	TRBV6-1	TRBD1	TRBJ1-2	TGTGCCAGCAGTGAAGGGACAGGGGTTCGGCATGGCTACACCTTC	CASSEGTGVRHGYTF
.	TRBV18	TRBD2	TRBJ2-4	TGTGCCAGCTCACCACCGGGCGGGGGAGAATTAGCCAAAAACATTCAGTACTTC	CASSPPGGGELAKNIQYF
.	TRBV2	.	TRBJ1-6	TGTGCCAGCAGTCCCATTAGGACAGCGAATAATTCACCCCTCCACTTT	CASSPIRTANNSPLHF
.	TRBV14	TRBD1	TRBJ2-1	TGTGCCAGCAGCCGGGACAGGGTAAGGAATGAGCAGTTCTTC	CASSRDRVRNEQFF
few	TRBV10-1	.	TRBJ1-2	TGCGCCAGCAGTGCTAGGGGGAGCTATGGCTACACCTTC	CASSARGSYGYTF
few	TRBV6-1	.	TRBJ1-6	TGTGCCAGCAGTGAAGTAGGGGGACGGTTCAATTCACCCCTCCACTTT	CASSEVGGRFNSPLHF
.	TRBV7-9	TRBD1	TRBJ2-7	TGTGCCAGCAGCTTAGCCGGAGGGACAGGTCGATACGAGCAGTACTTC	CASSLAGGTGRYEQYF
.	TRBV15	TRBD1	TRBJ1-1	TGTGCCACCAGCTGGGACAGGGCCGCGAACACTGAAGCTTTCTTT	CATSWDRAANTEAFF